Listed below are T cell receptor beta chains from one sample, sequenced in a study of blood T cell repertoires in COVID-19. Assay: immunoSEQ multiplex PCR; the TCRdb copy retains only in-frame clones and omits some. The table records about 120,000 clones, around 85% of them present only once. The sequencing sample was made of peripheral blood. All receptors derive from an older man who had recovered from COVID-19. Each CDR3 is given with its conserved first and last residue. The order of the fields is J gene, V gene, CDR3 length, clone size, D gene, CDR3 protein, CDR3 DNA. The D gene is left open where the match is weak. Size is stated for part of the rows, as once, few or many counts, or as a class when the clone is expanded.

TRBJ2-7 | TRBV4-2 | 17 | - | TRBD2 | CASSQGLGAGLVYEQYF | TGTGCCAGCAGCCAGGGGCTGGGGGCGGGACTAGTCTACGAGCAGTACTTC
TRBJ2-2 | TRBV10-2 | 14 | - | TRBD2 | CASRRGGGDGELFF | TGCGCCAGCCGACGGGGGGGCGGAGACGGGGAGCTGTTTTTT
TRBJ1-1 | TRBV28 | 12 | - | - | CASSTGGTEAFF | TGTGCCAGCAGCACGGGAGGAACTGAAGCTTTCTTT
TRBJ1-1 | TRBV2 | 15 | once | - | CASSATGTPNTEAFF | TGTGCCAGCAGTGCGACAGGTACTCCGAACACTGAAGCTTTCTTT
TRBJ1-4 | TRBV5-1 | 15 | few | - | CASSLGGSLNEKLFF | TGCGCCAGCAGCTTGGGCGGGAGCCTAAATGAAAAACTGTTTTTT
TRBJ1-1 | TRBV5-6 | 12 | few | - | CASSRWGAEAFF | TGTGCCAGCAGCCGGTGGGGAGCTGAAGCTTTCTTT
TRBJ1-5 | TRBV24-1 | 20 | - | - | CATSDLQIPRGFPCNQPQHF | TGTGCCACCAGTGATTTGCAGATCCCCCGGGGGTTTCCCTGCAATCAGCCCCAGCATTTT
TRBJ1-3 | TRBV7-6 | 16 | - | TRBD1 | CASSLGQGASGNTIYF | TGTGCCAGCAGCTTAGGGCAGGGGGCTTCTGGAAACACCATATATTTT
TRBJ1-6 | TRBV28 | 15 | - | TRBD1 | CASSFTGGAVSPLHF | TGTGCCAGCAGTTTTACAGGGGGTGCCGTGAGTCCCCTCCACTTT
TRBJ1-5 | TRBV7-2 | 14 | - | - | CASSLDSFNIPQHF | TGTGCCAGCAGCTTAGACAGCTTCAATATCCCCCAGCATTTT
TRBJ1-1 | TRBV5-1 | 13 | - | - | CASSVDGNTEAFF | TGCGCCAGCAGCGTGGACGGGAACACTGAAGCTTTCTTT
TRBJ1-6 | TRBV4-1 | 15 | - | TRBD1 | CASSQDGQGGSPLHF | TGCGCCAGCAGCCAAGATGGACAGGGAGGGTCACCCCTCCACTTT
TRBJ1-1 | TRBV7-8 | 14 | - | TRBD1 | CASSPRDRVMDAFF | TGTGCCAGCAGCCCCCGGGACAGGGTAATGGATGCTTTCTTT
TRBJ2-1 | TRBV27 | 12 | - | TRBD1 | CASTPRTGRMFF | TGTGCCAGCACCCCTCGGACAGGACGAATGTTCTTC
TRBJ2-7 | TRBV28 | 14 | few | TRBD1 | CASSQDRGILEQYF | TGTGCCAGCAGCCAGGACAGGGGTATACTCGAGCAGTACTTC
TRBJ2-7 | TRBV5-1 | 14 | - | - | CASSLATGQFEQYF | TGCGCCAGCAGCTTGGCCACAGGGCAATTCGAGCAGTACTTC
TRBJ2-6 | TRBV5-1 | 18 | once | TRBD2 | CASRLLERGGSGANVLTF | TGCGCCAGCAGGCTCTTGGAGCGGGGGGGCTCTGGGGCCAACGTCCTGACTTTC
TRBJ2-1 | TRBV2 | 15 | - | TRBD2 | CASSEAGTIAGEQFF | TGTGCCAGCAGTGAAGCCGGGACTATCGCAGGTGAGCAGTTCTTC
TRBJ1-2 | TRBV24-1 | 15 | - | TRBD1 | CATSDPGQGINGYTF | TGTGCCACCAGTGATCCGGGACAGGGAATAAATGGCTACACCTTC